These 9 T cell receptor beta chains share one sample of origin, sequenced in a study of T cells in Graves' hyperthyroidism and ophthalmopathy. Amplification of TCR beta CDR3 regions used RNA as the template. In the first-round RT-PCR of the TCR CDR3, the HTBI primer set was used. One entry per CDR3 protein results from TCRdb running MiXCR on the multiplex PCR reads. The data contain about 700,000 distinct CDR3 sequences, approximately 14% of them singletons. Sequenced input: blood. Every receptor here comes from a woman aged 18-29 years with Graves' hyperthyroidism.

This clonotype was detected many times. The chain carries TRBV30 and TRBJ2-7; 7 nucleotides align to TRBD1. CDR1 is GTSNPN and CDR2 is SVGIG in the germline V gene (reference sequence). This CDR3 contains 13 residues. After removal of 1 base from V and 3 bases from J, the junction contained 3 bases not matched to a gene. CDR3 residues: CAWSGDRYYEQYF. The CDR3 nucleotides read TGTGCCTGGAGTGGGGACAGATACTACGAGCAGTACTTC. The full variable domain, rest sourced from reference TRBV30 and TRBJ2-7, is SQTIHQWPATLVQPVGSPLSLECTVEGTSNPNLYWYRQAAGRGLQLLFYSVGIGQISSEVPQNLSASRPQDRQFILSSKKLLLSDSGFYLCAWSGDRYYEQYFGPGTRLTVT.

In this sample, this clonotype turned up many times. J is TRBJ1-1 and V is TRBV12-3 or TRBV12-4, with 7 bases that match TRBD1. CDR3 length equals 14 residues. J gave up 2 bases and V 7 bases, and 7 bases lay outside the gene matches. In nucleotides, the CDR3 is TGTGCCAGCACCGGAGGGGGCGTCAACACTGAAGCTTTCTTT. Translating it yields CASTGGGVNTEAFF.

This clonotype was counted at least ten times. V usage is TRBV20-1 and J usage is TRBJ2-7, with TRBD2 matching over 7 bases. Trimming cost V 3 bases and J 6 bases; bases outside gene matches: 11. In germline, CDR1 is DFQATT, CDR2 SNEGSKA (reference sequence). The CDR3 has 14 amino acids. CDR3 nucleotides: TGCAGTGCTAGTTGGGACTGGGAGCGGGGCGAGCAGTACTTC. It yields the protein CSASWDWERGEQYF.

This clonotype has at least ten counts. This chain joins TRBV12-3 or TRBV12-4 and TRBJ1-2; D remains unclear. The length of the CDR3 is 15 residues. The germline V and J ends were trimmed by 5 bases and 0 bases, with 13 bases remaining between them. CDR3 coding DNA: TGTGCCAGCAGTCAACACGCAGTTACTAACTATGGCTACACCTTC. It codes for CASSQHAVTNYGYTF.

This chain connects TRBV30 to TRBJ2-7; D unresolved. V was clipped by 1 base and J by 3 bases, with 19 bases between them. The length of the CDR3 is 16 residues. The germline gives CDR1 GTSNPN, CDR2 SVGIG (reference sequence). This CDR3 reads CAWSDRQWYFDYEQYF. In DNA, the CDR3 is TGTGCCTGGAGTGACCGACAATGGTATTTTGACTACGAGCAGTACTTC.

There are many counts of this clonotype. The J gene is TRBJ1-2, the V gene TRBV30; D unclear. Trimming cost V 2 bases and J 4 bases, with 8 bases left between them. Per germline, CDR1 GTSNPN and CDR2 SVGIG (reference sequence). The CDR3 runs to 12 residues. The CDR3 loop is CAWSYDGYGYTF. CDR3 in DNA: TGTGCCTGGAGTTACGACGGCTATGGCTACACCTTC.

This chain connects TRBV28 to TRBJ2-7; possible D gene TRBD1, 7 bases. The CDR3 loop spans 15 amino acids. CDR1 is MDHEN and CDR2 is SYDVKM in the germline V gene. V lost 6 bases and J lost 6, with 21 bases in between. The CDR3 nucleotides are TGTGCCAGCAGGAGCGGGTCGTCAGGGGGGCCCGAGCAGTACTTC. Its translation: CASRSGSSGGPEQYF.

The CDR3 DNA follows: TGTGCCAGCAAAACTCTAAGGGCTGGGGCCAACGTCCTGACTTTC. It translates to CASKTLRAGANVLTF. The chain combines TRBV6-1 with TRBJ2-6; D is unclear. The CDR3 runs 15 residues. CDR1 and CDR2 from the germline V gene are MNHNS and SASEGT. Deletions cut 7 bases from V and 2 bases from J, with 12 bases between.

This clonotype was detected ten times or more. This chain links TRBV20-1 with TRBJ2-3, with 7 bases fitting TRBD2. The germline V gene has CDR1 DFQATT and CDR2 SNEGSKA (reference sequence). After removal of 3 bases from V and 0 bases from J, the junction contained 6 bases not matched to a gene. The CDR3 covers 15 residues. The CDR3 is CSARSLAPSTDTQYF. The CDR3 DNA reads TGCAGTGCTAGGTCACTAGCGCCTAGCACAGATACGCAGTATTTT.